This T cell receptor beta chain is from a study of cytomegalovirus exposure and HLA in healthy donors. Germline V gene data show CDR1 as MNHEY and CDR2 as SMNVEV (reference sequence). This CDR3 spans 13 amino acids. V dropped 5 bases and J dropped 5 bases, with 13 bases sitting between them. 60 Vbeta and 13 Jbeta primers were used in PCR. Source study methods: A follow-up analysis tallied around 76 million unique TCR beta chains, roughly 10 million shared. The protocol was immunoSEQ multiplex PCR, while the TCRdb copy is restricted to in-frame clones and leaves out a portion. That table gives V, J and clone size, and the DNA gave D and trimming. The table has around 190,000 clones, 60% to 85% seen once. Points from the study as a whole: With DRB1 most and HLA-C fewest, TCR association rates differed between HLA loci in a later analysis.

As regards this clone: What it binds is not known.

Sequenced input: PBMCs. The TCR was taken from a woman younger than 35 in good health and CMV-seronegative. The chain has TRBV27 and TRBJ2-7; D is perhaps TRBD1 (6 bases). This chain's CDR3 is CASSPPNRDEQYF. CDR3 sequence (DNA): TGTGCCAGCAGTCCCCCGAACAGGGACGAGCAGTACTTC.